A single sample is the source of the 14 T cell receptor beta chains below, sequenced in a study of T cells in Graves' hyperthyroidism and ophthalmopathy. RNA transcripts gave rise to amplified TCR beta CDR3 regions. First-round RT-PCR targeting the TCR CDR3 was performed with the HTBI primer set. TCRdb ran MiXCR on the multiplex PCR reads and lists one entry per CDR3 protein. The profile shows roughly 420,000 distinct CDR3 sequences, roughly 15% of them singletons. Sequencing was performed on blood. These receptors were taken from a woman under 30 with Graves' hyperthyroidism.

The chain employs TRBV20-1 and TRBJ2-7, with D unclear. The V gene's germline CDR1 is DFQATT and CDR2 SNEGSKA (reference sequence). The CDR3 loop spans 14 amino acids. The ends were cut back, 5 bases at V and 0 bases at J, with 14 bases in the middle. The CDR3 nucleotides are TGCAGTGCTTTAGGACCCGCTAGCTCCTACGAGCAGTACTTC. It yields the protein CSALGPASSYEQYF.

This clonotype was seen at least ten times. The rearrangement uses TRBV5-1 and TRBJ1-2, with D possibly being TRBD1 (5 bases). V was clipped by 0 bases and J by 7 bases, with 16 bases between them. The germline V gene encodes CDR1 SGHRS and CDR2 YFSETQ. The CDR3 runs to 15 residues. Here the CDR3 DNA reads TGCGCCAGCAGCTTGGACCCTTCAGGGTTCTCTGGCTACACCTTC. Its protein product is CASSLDPSGFSGYTF.

This clonotype has a count of ten or more. The chain is built from TRBV6-5 and TRBJ1-5, with unresolved D. CDR1 is MNHEY, CDR2 SVGAGI, per germline. Between the trimmed V and J ends, which lost 2 bases and 3 bases, there was a span of 5 bases. The CDR3 covers 13 residues. The CDR3 protein is CASSYEVNQPQHF. In nucleotides, the CDR3 is TGTGCCAGCAGTTACGAGGTCAATCAGCCCCAGCATTTT.

In this sample, this clonotype turned up many times. The rearrangement uses TRBV5-5 and TRBJ2-7, with no clear D. Germline V gene data show CDR1 as SGHKS and CDR2 as YYEKEE (reference sequence). V lost 0 bases and J 2 bases, leaving 9 bases between the germline ends. The CDR3 is made up of 14 amino acids. The CDR3 DNA is TGTGCCAGCAGCTTGGGTGCGGCGACCTACGAGCAGTACTTC. This sequence encodes CASSLGAATYEQYF.

The V and J genes are TRBV7-9 and TRBJ1-3; D uncertain. The CDR3 is 13 amino acids. Germline lookup yields CDR1 SEHNR and CDR2 FQNEAQ (reference sequence). V was pared by 8 bases and J by 0 bases, with 8 bases between. Written as DNA, the CDR3 is TGTGCCAGCGTGCGAAGCTCTGGAAACACCATATATTTT. Translating gives CASVRSSGNTIYF.

Ten or more counts support this clonotype. V and J are TRBV6-1 and TRBJ1-2; D is possibly TRBD1 (5 bases). V was pared by 8 bases and J by 4 bases, with 11 bases between. The CDR3 is made up of 12 amino acids. Germline-derived CDR1 and CDR2 are MNHNS and SASEGT. The CDR3 is CASRLGTYGYTF. The CDR3 region has the DNA TGTGCCAGCCGGCTAGGGACCTATGGCTACACCTTC.

Many counts were recorded for this clonotype. The rearrangement joins TRBV6-2 or TRBV6-3 to TRBJ2-3, with 12 bases lining up with TRBD2. Germline CDR1 and CDR2: MNHEY and SVGEGT. The length of the CDR3 is 19 residues. Germline trimming cut 2 bases from V and 2 bases from J; bases unmatched to any gene: 11. CDR3 in DNA: TGTGCCAGCAGTTACCCCCCCTGGACTAGCGGGACCCTCACAGATACGCAGTATTTT. Encoded protein: CASSYPPWTSGTLTDTQYF.

The rearrangement joins TRBV20-1 to TRBJ2-7; D not certain. Per the germline V gene, CDR1 is DFQATT and CDR2 is SNEGSKA (reference sequence). Trimming took 6 bases from V and 3 from J, leaving 15 bases between them. CDR3 size: 13 residues. CDR3 sequence: CSAVDDQDYEQYF. CDR3 sequence (DNA): TGCAGTGCCGTAGATGACCAGGACTACGAGCAGTACTTC.

There are a few counts of this clonotype. CDR3 amino acids: CASSESGRLPDTQYF. Written as DNA, the CDR3 is TGTGCCAGCAGTGAAAGCGGGAGGCTCCCAGATACGCAGTATTTT. The chain recombines TRBV9 with TRBJ2-3; 9 bases fit TRBD2. V gave up 5 bases and J gave up 4 bases; unmatched junction bases: 8. Per the germline V gene, CDR1 is SGDLS and CDR2 is YYNGEE. The CDR3 is made up of 15 amino acids.

This clonotype was picked up many times. The chain combines TRBV7-9 with TRBJ1-1; D possibly corresponds to TRBD1 (5 bases). In germline, CDR1 is SEHNR, CDR2 FQNEAQ (reference sequence). The CDR3 runs to 14 residues. V was shortened by 5 bases and J by 0 bases, with 10 bases between the two germline ends. The CDR3, as DNA: TGTGCCAGCAGCGTAGGGGCCATGAACACTGAAGCTTTCTTT. Translation gives CASSVGAMNTEAFF.

This clonotype was detected ten times or more. The V call is TRBV11-2, the J call TRBJ1-4; 7 bases match TRBD1. The germline gives CDR1 SGHAT, CDR2 FQNNGV. V was clipped by 4 bases and J by 6 bases; unmatched bases: 8. The CDR3 contains 15 residues. CDR3 bases: TGTGCCAGCAGCTCACCGACAGGGAAACATGAAAAACTGTTTTTT. Residues: CASSSPTGKHEKLFF.

This CDR3 is CASRDLHTGRNTGELFF. The CDR3 nucleotides read TGTGCCAGCAGGGACCTCCACACAGGGCGCAACACCGGGGAGCTGTTTTTT. This chain connects TRBV27 to TRBJ2-2; possibly TRBD1 for D (6 bases). Trimming removed 6 bases at V and 2 bases at J, with 19 bases between. The CDR3 totals 17 residues. Germline V gene lookup returns CDR1 MNHEY and CDR2 SMNVEV (reference sequence).

This chain uses TRBV18 with TRBJ2-3, with D possibly matching TRBD2 (6 bases). The CDR3 totals 13 residues. Trimming stripped 2 bases from V and 3 bases from J, with 6 bases between. Germline CDR1 is KGHSH and CDR2 is LQKENI. CDR3 residues: CASSPAGTDTQYF. CDR3 DNA sequence: TGTGCCAGCTCACCAGCGGGAACAGATACGCAGTATTTT.

The table lists this clonotype with many counts. The V and J genes are TRBV9 and TRBJ2-1, with TRBD2 matching over 8 bases. With 4 bases clipped from V and 5 bases from J, the junction kept 14 bases outside the gene matches. CDR1 SGDLS and CDR2 YYNGEE come from the germline V gene. CDR3 size: 17 residues. CDR3 protein: CASSRNPTGGPNNEQFF. The CDR3 DNA follows: TGTGCCAGCAGCAGAAACCCCACGGGAGGGCCCAACAATGAGCAGTTCTTC.